A selection of T cell receptor beta chains follows, all from one sample in a study of T cell responses to AZD1222 COVID-19 vaccine. TCRdb's copy holds only in-frame clones and misses some; the assay was immunoSEQ multiplex PCR. This table has 65,000 to 70,000 clones, 83% appearing once. The specimen was peripheral blood, collected 28 days after the second AZD1222 dose. The source is an adult who received the AZD1222 COVID-19 vaccine. Each CDR3 is given with its conserved first and last residue. A D gene is named only where the DNA matches it firmly. The listing skips clone size in some rows; elsewhere it reads once, few, many or a size class.

.	.	TRBV3-1/TRBV3-2	TRBJ1-4	CASSQEGTLKLFF	TGTGCCAGCAGCCAAGAGGGGACCTTAAAACTGTTTTTT
TRBD2	few	TRBV6-2/TRBV6-3	TRBJ2-2	CASSSIAGANTGELFF	TGTGCCAGCAGTTCAATAGCGGGGGCTAACACCGGGGAGCTGTTTTTT
.	.	TRBV3-1/TRBV3-2	TRBJ2-2	CASSQDYSRANTGELFF	TGTGCCAGCAGCCAAGATTATAGCAGGGCGAACACCGGGGAGCTGTTTTTT
.	.	TRBV11-2	TRBJ2-7	CASSLAGSPYEQYF	TGTGCCAGCAGCTTAGCAGGCAGCCCCTACGAGCAGTACTTC
.	.	TRBV4-2	TRBJ2-5	CASSQGPTGRETQYF	TGTGCCAGCAGCCAAGGACCGACAGGTAGAGAGACCCAGTACTTC
.	.	TRBV21-1	TRBJ2-5	CASSKGTGAGTQYF	TGTGCCAGCAGCAAGGGGACAGGGGCTGGGACCCAGTACTTC
TRBD1	few	TRBV19	TRBJ1-5	CASSRGGAQPQHF	TGTGCCAGTAGTAGAGGGGGCGCGCAGCCCCAGCATTTT
TRBD1	.	TRBV19	TRBJ1-2	CATQQGAYGYTF	TGTGCCACACAACAGGGGGCGTATGGCTACACCTTC
.	.	TRBV28	TRBJ2-5	CASREPRAQETQYF	TGTGCCAGCAGGGAGCCCAGGGCCCAAGAGACCCAGTACTTC
TRBD1	.	TRBV19	TRBJ1-6	CASSTQWDRLYSPLHF	TGTGCCAGTAGTACTCAATGGGACAGGCTTTATTCACCCCTCCACTTT
.	.	TRBV4-2	TRBJ1-5	CASSTTQGIGQPQHF	TGTGCCAGCAGTACCACACAGGGAATAGGGCAGCCCCAGCATTTT
TRBD1	.	TRBV30	TRBJ1-3	CAWTQGVGNTIYF	TGTGCCTGGACCCAGGGGGTTGGAAACACCATATATTTT
.	.	TRBV18	TRBJ1-4	CASSPGRGLYNEKLFF	TGTGCCAGCTCACCGGGGAGAGGGTTATATAATGAAAAACTGTTTTTT
.	.	TRBV19	TRBJ1-1	CASSIWGSVTEAFF	TGTGCCAGTAGTATATGGGGCTCGGTCACTGAAGCTTTCTTT
.	.	TRBV4-1	TRBJ2-5	CASSQEPAVETQYF	TGCGCCAGCAGCCAAGAACCCGCGGTCGAGACCCAGTACTTC
TRBD1	.	TRBV6-5	TRBJ1-5	CASQDREPQPQHF	TGTGCCAGCCAGGACAGGGAACCCCAGCCCCAGCATTTT
TRBD1	.	TRBV18	TRBJ2-1	CASSPGWTGWSSYNEQFF	TGTGCCAGCTCACCTGGGTGGACAGGCTGGAGCTCCTACAATGAGCAGTTCTTC
TRBD2	.	TRBV2	TRBJ2-7	CASSRTSGVKFPYEQYF	TGTGCCAGCAGCCGAACTAGCGGGGTTAAGTTCCCCTACGAGCAGTACTTC
.	.	TRBV6-5	TRBJ2-1	CASSLLMSDEQFF	TGTGCCAGCAGTTTACTTATGAGTGATGAGCAGTTCTTC
.	.	TRBV2	TRBJ1-5	CASSGNGGRSNQPQHF	TGTGCCAGCAGTGGGAATGGGGGAAGGAGCAATCAGCCCCAGCATTTT
TRBD1	.	TRBV19	TRBJ2-7	CASSRQGVDEQYF	TGTGCCAGTAGTCGACAGGGGGTCGACGAGCAGTACTTC
.	.	TRBV4-3	TRBJ1-4	CASSQFRDVATNEKLFF	TGCGCCAGCAGCCAATTCAGGGACGTAGCAACTAATGAAAAACTGTTTTTT
.	.	TRBV11-3	TRBJ2-3	CASSFSGLSTDTQYF	TGTGCCAGCAGCTTTTCGGGACTGAGCACAGATACGCAGTATTTT
.	.	TRBV6-5	TRBJ2-1	CASSYSNEQFF	TGTGCCAGCAGTTACAGCAATGAGCAGTTCTTC
.	.	TRBV2	TRBJ2-2	CASREGVKTGELFF	TGTGCCAGCAGAGAGGGGGTAAAAACCGGGGAGCTGTTTTTT
TRBD1	.	TRBV3-1/TRBV3-2	TRBJ2-7	CASSPTGRSYEQYF	TGTGCCAGCAGCCCGACAGGGCGATCCTACGAGCAGTACTTC
.	.	TRBV2	TRBJ2-7	CASSEGGAAYEQYF	TGTGCCAGCAGTGAGGGCGGAGCGGCCTACGAGCAGTACTTC
.	once	TRBV5-6	TRBJ2-5	CASSLGFQETQYF	TGTGCCAGCAGCTTAGGGTTCCAAGAGACCCAGTACTTC
.	.	TRBV6-1	TRBJ1-2	CASSEGLYNGYTF	TGTGCCAGCAGTGAGGGGTTATATAATGGCTACACCTTC
TRBD1	.	TRBV5-4	TRBJ1-4	CASSLGQGATNEKLFF	TGTGCCAGCAGCTTGGGGCAGGGGGCAACTAATGAAAAACTGTTTTTT
TRBD1	.	TRBV7-2	TRBJ1-2	CASSLDAGGSNGYTF	TGTGCCAGCAGCTTAGATGCAGGGGGATCTAATGGCTACACCTTC